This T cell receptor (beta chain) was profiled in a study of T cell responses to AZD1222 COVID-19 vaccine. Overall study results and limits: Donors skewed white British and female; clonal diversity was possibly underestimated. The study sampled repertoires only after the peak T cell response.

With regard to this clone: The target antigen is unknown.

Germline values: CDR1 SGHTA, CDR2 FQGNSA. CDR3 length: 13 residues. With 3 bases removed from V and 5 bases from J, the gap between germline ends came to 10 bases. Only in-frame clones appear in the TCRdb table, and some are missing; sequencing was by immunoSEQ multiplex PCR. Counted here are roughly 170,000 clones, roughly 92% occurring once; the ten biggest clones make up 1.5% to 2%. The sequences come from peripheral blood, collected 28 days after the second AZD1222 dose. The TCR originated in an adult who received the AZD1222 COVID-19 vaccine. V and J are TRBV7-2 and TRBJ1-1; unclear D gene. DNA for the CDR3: TGTGCCAGCAGCTTTAACGGCGGGACTGAAGCTTTCTTT. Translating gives CASSFNGGTEAFF.